The 24 T cell receptor beta chains below were found in one sample sequenced in a study of chemoradiotherapy in HPV16-positive cancers. Produced via immunoSEQ multiplex PCR; TCRdb's table is partial and in-frame only. The table lists 9,500 to 12,000 clones, 91% of them singletons. Sequencing was performed on blood, taken from a patient who underwent chemoradiotherapy. The receptors derive from a human donor with HPV-associated anogenital cancer.

This clone was recorded once. The rearrangement joins TRBV4-3 to TRBJ2-7, with TRBD2 matching over 8 bases. Trimming cost V 3 bases and J 6 bases; bases outside gene matches: 7. The CDR3 extends over 14 amino acids. The germline CDR1 and CDR2 sequences are LGHNA and YSLEER. CDR3 region: CASSQARGGREQYF. The CDR3 DNA is TGCGCCAGCAGCCAGGCACGGGGGGGCCGCGAGCAGTACTTC.

This chain uses TRBV5-5 with TRBJ1-2; possible D gene TRBD1, 5 bases. The length of the CDR3 is 19 residues. CDR1 SGHKS and CDR2 YYEKEE come from the germline V gene (reference sequence). The germline V and J ends were trimmed by 0 bases and 2 bases, with 23 bases remaining between them. The CDR3 DNA sequence: TGTGCCAGCAGCTTGGTTCTATTTGAGCGGAGGGGACCCAACTATGGCTACACCTTC. Its translation is CASSLVLFERRGPNYGYTF. Full variable domain (remainder filled in from reference TRBV5-5 and TRBJ1-2): DAGVTQSPTHLIKTRGQQVTLRCSPISGHKSVSWYQQVLGQGPQFIFQYYEKEERGRGNFPDRFSARQFPNYSSELNVNALLLGDSALYLCASSLVLFERRGPNYGYTFGSGTRLTVV.

This clone appeared a single time. The V and J genes are TRBV18 and TRBJ2-4; maybe TRBD2 (6 bases). The V end lost 0 bases, the J end lost 3 bases, and 9 bases lay between the germline ends. The CDR3 length is 15 residues. CDR1 and CDR2 (germline): KGHSH, LQKENI. As DNA, the CDR3 is TGTGCCAGCTCACCACCGGGGGGAGGCAAAAACATTCAGTACTTC. It encodes CASSPPGGGKNIQYF.

The rearrangement joins TRBV5-4 to TRBJ2-6; D gene ambiguous. Trimming left V 2 bases short and J 0 bases short, with 9 bases between. CDR1 and CDR2 from the germline V gene are SGHNT and YYREEE (reference sequence). The CDR3 length is 16 residues. The CDR3 here is CASSFGGSSGANVLTF. The CDR3 DNA reads as TGTGCCAGCAGCTTTGGCGGTAGCTCTGGGGCCAACGTCCTGACTTTC.

The chain combines TRBV9 with TRBJ1-4; 7 bases agree with TRBD1. The CDR3 is 15 residues long. V was clipped by 2 bases and J by 6 bases; unmatched bases: 7. In germline, CDR1 is SGDLS, CDR2 YYNGEE. CDR3 DNA: TGTGCCAGCAGCGTTTGGGAGGGGGCAGATGAAAAACTGTTTTTT. Its protein is CASSVWEGADEKLFF. Supplemented by reference TRBV9 and TRBJ1-4, the full variable domain reads DSGVTQTPKHLITATGQRVTLRCSPRSGDLSVYWYQQSLDQGLQFLIQYYNGEERAKGNILERFSAQQFPDLHSELNLSSLELGDSALYFCASSVWEGADEKLFFGSGTQLSVL.

CDR3 DNA sequence: TGTGCCAGCAGTTTCACAGGGGATTCGCCCTATGGCTACACCTTC. Amino acid sequence: CASSFTGDSPYGYTF. The V call is TRBV6-5, the J call TRBJ1-2, with 7 positions matching TRBD1. V shed 4 bases and J 4 bases; nucleotides not matched to a gene: 9. This CDR3 contains 15 residues. Germline CDR1 reads MNHEY; CDR2 reads SVGAGI.

V is TRBV6-6 and J is TRBJ2-1, with TRBD2 identical over 16 bases. Germline loops: CDR1 MNHNY, CDR2 SVGAGI (reference sequence). V trimming: 7 bases; J trimming: 7 bases; junction bases outside the gene matches: 7. The CDR3 has 16 amino acids. This chain's CDR3 is CASKGLAGGLLNEQFF. The CDR3, as DNA: TGTGCCAGCAAGGGACTAGCGGGGGGGCTTTTGAATGAGCAGTTCTTC.

The rearrangement uses TRBV5-1 and TRBJ1-6; D is unclear. V lost 6 bases and J lost 10, with 17 bases in between. This CDR3 is built from 14 residues. Germline V gene data show CDR1 as SGHRS and CDR2 as YFSETQ. The CDR3 DNA reads as TGCGCCAGCAAAGTGGACGGGGAAAACTCACCCCTCCACTTT. Its protein is CASKVDGENSPLHF.

The gene calls are TRBV6-6 and TRBJ2-7, with a weak D call TRBD1 (6 bases). Germline V gives CDR1 MNHNY, CDR2 SVGAGI (reference sequence). The CDR3 totals 13 residues. V gave up 9 bases and J gave up 3 bases, with 15 bases separating them. The CDR3 DNA reads as TGTGCCAGTGGGACACCCCAATTCTACGAGCAGTACTTC. Translation: CASGTPQFYEQYF.

The chain couples TRBV5-4 to TRBJ2-5; D is unresolved. Trimming took off 4 bases at V and 5 bases at J, with 15 bases between the two ends. From germline, CDR1 is SGHNT and CDR2 YYREEE (reference sequence). The CDR3 sequence is 14 residues long. Here the CDR3 DNA reads TGTGCCAGCAGCGTGTCGGGCCCAATTGAGACCCAGTACTTC. Its protein is CASSVSGPIETQYF.

In DNA, the CDR3 is TGTGCCAGCAGCCCAGGAGGACTAGCGGGGGGGGAGCAGTTCTTC. Protein product: CASSPGGLAGGEQFF. V and J are TRBV9 and TRBJ2-1; 15 nucleotides align to TRBD2. The trim removed 4 bases at V and 10 bases at J, leaving 6 bases unmatched. This CDR3 has 15 residues. CDR1 SGDLS and CDR2 YYNGEE come from the germline V gene. The complete variable domain, with remaining parts taken from reference TRBV9 and TRBJ2-1, reads DSGVTQTPKHLITATGQRVTLRCSPRSGDLSVYWYQQSLDQGLQFLIQYYNGEERAKGNILERFSAQQFPDLHSELNLSSLELGDSALYFCASSPGGLAGGEQFFGPGTRLTVL.

The chain carries TRBV27 and TRBJ2-7, with 8 bases identical to TRBD2. This CDR3 has 15 residues. V dropped 3 bases and J dropped 2; count of bases not matched to a gene: 6. Germline CDR1 reads MNHEY; CDR2 reads SMNVEV (reference sequence). Here the CDR3 DNA reads TGTGCCAGCAGTTTCGGGGGGGGGAGGACCTACGAGCAGTACTTC. Residues: CASSFGGGRTYEQYF.

V and J are TRBV7-9 and TRBJ1-6; TRBD1 aligns across 9 bases. V lost 3 bases, J lost 5 bases, and 2 bases stayed unmatched. Per germline, CDR1 SEHNR and CDR2 FQNEAQ (reference sequence). This CDR3 comprises 15 residues. The CDR3 is CASSLTGGDNSPLHF. Here the CDR3 DNA reads TGTGCCAGCAGCTTGACAGGGGGGGATAATTCACCCCTCCACTTT.

This clone was observed a single time. Here the CDR3 reads CASSRGIQGSSPLHF. DNA of the CDR3: TGTGCCAGCAGCCGGGGCATACAGGGGAGTTCACCCCTCCACTTT. The rearrangement joins TRBV7-6 to TRBJ1-6; the match to TRBD1 covers 7 bases. Germline CDR1 reads SGHVS; CDR2 reads FNYEAQ. Germline trimming cut 5 bases from V and 9 bases from J; bases unmatched to any gene: 10. The CDR3 is made up of 15 amino acids.

The chain has TRBV5-6 and TRBJ2-7; 15 bases agree with TRBD2. The germline V gene has CDR1 SGHDT and CDR2 YYEEEE. This CDR3 comprises 17 residues. The J segment lost 1 base and the V segment lost 3 bases, leaving 5 bases of the junction unmatched. Here the CDR3 DNA reads TGTGCCAGCAGCTCGGGACTAGCGGGGGGTACGTCCTACGAGCAGTACTTC. It is translated as CASSSGLAGGTSYEQYF.

The V call is TRBV9, the J call TRBJ2-3, with 11 bases matching TRBD2. Germline V gene lookup returns CDR1 SGDLS and CDR2 YYNGEE. Trimming cost V 0 bases and J 2 bases; bases outside gene matches: 8. The CDR3 is 18 amino acids. The CDR3 loop is CASSVAEATSGATDTQYF. In nucleotides, the CDR3 is TGTGCCAGCAGCGTAGCAGAGGCGACTAGCGGGGCCACAGATACGCAGTATTTT.

The chain employs TRBV9 and TRBJ1-4; D perhaps matches TRBD1 (6 bases). Trimming removed 0 bases from V and 7 bases from J, with 19 bases in between. CDR3 size: 17 residues. Germline CDR1 SGDLS, CDR2 YYNGEE. The CDR3 sequence: CASSVGAGDKGGEKLFF. In nucleotides, the CDR3 is TGTGCCAGCAGCGTAGGGGCAGGGGATAAGGGCGGTGAAAAACTGTTTTTT.

The genes are TRBV6-4 and TRBJ1-2; D gene unclear. The CDR3 length is 14 residues. Germline V gene lookup returns CDR1 MRHNA and CDR2 SNTAGT. Trimming cost V 0 bases and J 6 bases, with 11 bases left between them. The CDR3 loop reads CASSDSAETDGYTF. The CDR3 nucleotides read TGTGCCAGCAGTGACTCGGCAGAGACTGATGGCTACACCTTC.

The chain couples TRBV29-1 to TRBJ1-2; D call uncertain. Germline V CDR1 and CDR2: SQVTM, ANQGSEA. V lost 0 bases to trimming and J lost 0 bases, with 20 bases between them. The CDR3 runs 18 residues. The CDR3 bases are TGCAGCGTTGAAGACACAGTGGGTCACACCTTTCCTAACTATGGCTACACCTTC. Protein: CSVEDTVGHTFPNYGYTF.

This chain uses TRBV4-2 with TRBJ1-1, with D tentatively TRBD1 (5 bases). The CDR3 covers 15 residues. In germline, CDR1 is LGHNA, CDR2 YNFKEQ. Trimming took off 6 bases at V and 8 bases at J, with 22 bases between the two ends. CDR3 sequence reads: CASSLGSQDSTEAFF. The CDR3 DNA reads as TGTGCCAGCAGTCTGGGGTCCCAAGACAGTACCGAAGCTTTCTTT.

J is TRBJ1-3 and V is TRBV10-3; tentative D call: TRBD1 (5 bases). The CDR3 runs to 13 residues. V lost 8 bases to trimming and J lost 0 bases, with 8 bases between them. Per germline, CDR1 ENHRY and CDR2 SYGVKD. CDR3 in DNA: TGTGCCATCCGGACAAGCTCTGGAAACACCATATATTTT. Protein sequence: CAIRTSSGNTIYF.

The chain has TRBV5-1 and TRBJ2-1; TRBD2 agrees at 12 bases. The germline CDR1 and CDR2 sequences are SGHRS and YFSETQ. CDR3 length equals 16 residues. With 4 bases clipped from V and 0 bases from J, the junction kept 2 bases outside the gene matches. The CDR3, as DNA: TGCGCCAGCAGCACGACTAGCGGGAGCTCCTACAATGAGCAGTTCTTC. Its translation: CASSTTSGSSYNEQFF.

CDR3 residues: CASSSTGTSTDTQYF. In DNA form, the CDR3 reads TGTGCCAGCAGTTCAACCGGGACTAGCACAGATACGCAGTATTTT. J is TRBJ2-3 and V is TRBV27, with D perhaps matching TRBD2 (6 bases). There are 15 residues in the CDR3. Trimming shortened V by 4 bases and J by 0 bases, and 11 bases separated the two germline ends. Looked up from germline, CDR1 is MNHEY and CDR2 is SMNVEV (reference sequence).

The chain is built from TRBV6-4 and TRBJ2-7; D assignment may be TRBD1 or TRBD2 (5 bases each). V gave up 3 bases and J gave up 3 bases, with 24 bases separating them. CDR1 is MRHNA, CDR2 SNTAGT, per germline. This CDR3 spans 18 amino acids. For the CDR3, the DNA is TGTGCCAGCAGTGAACCCTATCTCGGTAATCGGGACGACTACGAGCAGTACTTC. Amino acid sequence: CASSEPYLGNRDDYEQYF.